One sample yielded the 28 T cell receptor beta chains listed below, sequenced in a study of breast tumors, draining lymph nodes, adjacent tissues. TCRdb redid the calling of the multiplex PCR reads with MiXCR, one entry per CDR3 protein. The sample includes approximately 180,000 distinct CDR3 sequences, more than 25% of them seen just once. Axillary draining lymph nodes of breast cancer patients supplied the node samples. The sequenced sample consisted of axillary lymph node tissue. These TCRs come from a female donor with breast cancer. Some clones in this sample may be carry-over from other donors' samples.

There are many counts of this clonotype. V is TRBV28 and J is TRBJ2-5; 12 nucleotides agree with TRBD1. Germline CDR1 and CDR2: MDHEN and SYDVKM. The CDR3 is 16 amino acids. The J segment lost 2 bases and the V segment lost 7 bases, leaving 8 bases of the junction unmatched. CDR3 bases: TGTGCCAGCACTCCGGGACAGGGGGCCCCTCAAGAGACCCAGTACTTC. Its translation: CASTPGQGAPQETQYF.

This clonotype was recorded many times. J is TRBJ2-7 and V is TRBV3-1, with unresolved D. This CDR3 region has 15 residues. Deletions cut 1 base from V and 3 bases from J, with 13 bases between. CDR1 LGHDT and CDR2 YNNKEL come from the germline V gene (reference sequence). In nucleotides, the CDR3 is TGTGCCAGCAGCCAAGCTCCCAGAGATCACTACGAGCAGTACTTC. Its translation: CASSQAPRDHYEQYF.

The chain combines TRBV6-2 or TRBV6-3 with TRBJ1-6; D perhaps matches TRBD1 (5 bases). Deletions cut 5 bases from V and 9 bases from J, with 11 bases between. The CDR3 extends over 13 amino acids. Germline assignment: CDR1 MNHEY and CDR2 SVGEGT. The DNA for the CDR3 is TGTGCCAGCAGTCTCAGGGATAGTTCACCCCTCCACTTT. It translates to CASSLRDSSPLHF.

This clonotype showed up many times. V is TRBV13 and J is TRBJ2-2; D unresolved. CDR1 and CDR2 from the germline V gene are PRHDT and FYEKMQ (reference sequence). V was trimmed by 5 bases and J by 6 bases, leaving 16 bases between them. This CDR3 has 15 amino acids. As DNA, the CDR3 is TGTGCCAGCAGCCATCCCTCCCCGTTAGCCGGGGAGCTGTTTTTT. Translation: CASSHPSPLAGELFF.

The chain has TRBV4-2 and TRBJ2-3; 7 bases map to TRBD2. The CDR3 has 15 amino acids. Trimming removed 4 bases from V and 5 bases from J; junction bases left unmatched: 9. CDR1 is LGHNA, CDR2 YNFKEQ, per germline. CDR3 amino acids: CASSPASGLGDTQYF. DNA of the CDR3: TGTGCCAGCAGCCCTGCTAGCGGCCTAGGAGATACGCAGTATTTT.

The chain combines TRBV28 with TRBJ2-1, with D uncertain. V was clipped by 9 bases and J by 0 bases, with 9 bases between them. The CDR3 sequence is 13 residues long. Germline CDR1 and CDR2: MDHEN and SYDVKM. In DNA, the CDR3 is TGTGCCAGTCTCCCTTACTCCTACAATGAGCAGTTCTTC. This translates into CASLPYSYNEQFF. Full variable domain (missing parts from reference TRBV28 and TRBJ2-1): DVKVTQSSRYLVKRTGEKVFLECVQDMDHENMFWYRQDPGLGLRLIYFSYDVKMKEKGDIPEGYSVSREKKERFSLILESASTNQTSMYLCASLPYSYNEQFFGPGTRLTVL.

This clonotype has ten or more counts. With a much larger clone just one base away, this may be a read error. The V gene is TRBV11-1, the J gene TRBJ1-6; D gene unclear. Germline values: CDR1 SGHAT, CDR2 FQDESV (reference sequence). Trimming took 6 bases from V and 9 from J, leaving 15 bases between them. The CDR3 sequence is 14 residues long. CDR3 amino acids: CASRLTTDTSPLHF. DNA for the CDR3: TGTGCCAGCAGATTAACCACAGACACTTCACCCCTCCACTTT. Based on the CDR3 plus reference TRBV11-1 and TRBJ1-6, the full variable domain is EAEVAQSPRYKITEKSQAVAFWCDPISGHATLYWYRQILGQGPELLVQFQDESVVDDSQLPKDRFSAERLKGVDSTLKIQPAELGDSAMYLCASRLTTDTSPLHFGNGTRLTVT.

This clonotype has ten or more counts. This may stem from a read error, because a much larger clone lies one nucleotide away. The rearrangement uses TRBV9 and TRBJ1-6, with a possible D match to TRBD1 (5 bases). The germline CDR1 and CDR2 sequences are SGDLS and YYNGEE. The CDR3 totals 15 residues. CDR3 region: CASSVEQAINSPPHF. In DNA, the CDR3 is TGTGCCAGCAGCGTAGAACAGGCGATTAATTCACCCCCCCACTTT.

This clonotype was recorded at least ten times. The chain uses TRBV3-1 and TRBJ2-5; D may be TRBD1 (5 bases). With 3 bases removed from V and 4 bases from J, the gap between germline ends came to 12 bases. The germline gives CDR1 LGHDT, CDR2 YNNKEL (reference sequence). The CDR3 runs 14 residues. The CDR3 is CASSQVGQGETQYF. The CDR3 DNA reads as TGTGCCAGCAGCCAGGTCGGTCAGGGAGAGACCCAGTACTTC.

The chain uses TRBV25-1 and TRBJ1-5, with D uncertain. Trimming pared 6 bases from V and 5 bases from J, leaving 11 bases between. Germline V lookup: CDR1 MGHDK, CDR2 SYGVNS. The CDR3 length is 13 residues. As DNA, the CDR3 is TGTGCCAGCAGCTTGGTCCCCCATCAGCCCCAGCATTTT. Protein product: CASSLVPHQPQHF. Full variable domain (rest looked up from reference TRBV25-1 and TRBJ1-5): EADIYQTPRYLVIGTGKKITLECSQTMGHDKMYWYQQDPGMELHLIHYSYGVNSTEKGDLSSESTVSRIRTEHFPLTLESARPSHTSQYLCASSLVPHQPQHFGDGTRLSIL.

Details on this clonotype: At one of its ends the junction is not consistent with the germline gene, which may arise from a read error. The chain is built from TRBV10-3 and TRBJ1-5; possibly TRBD1 for D (5 bases). The germline CDR1 and CDR2 sequences are ENHRY and SYGVKD. The CDR3 loop spans 15 amino acids. CDR3 sequence (DNA): TGTGCCAGCAGTTGCTCGACCACTAGGGGTCAGCCCCAGCATTTT. This codes for CASSCSTTRGQPQHF.

The J gene is TRBJ1-1, the V gene TRBV4-2; a possible D gene is TRBD1 (6 bases). V was clipped by 4 bases and J by 4 bases, with 16 bases between them. This CDR3 comprises 15 residues. Per germline, CDR1 LGHNA and CDR2 YNFKEQ. Written as DNA, the CDR3 is TGTGCCAGCAGCCCCGAGCGGGGGGCGGGCACTGAAGCTTTCTTT. It is translated as CASSPERGAGTEAFF.

As to this clonotype: Here the CDR3 omits its conserved ending phenylalanine or tryptophan, so a read error is the likely source. The CDR3 is CATSDFKGAGGTQYL. As DNA, the CDR3 is TGTGCCACCAGTGATTTTAAGGGGGCGGGTGGCACGCAGTATCTG. The chain couples TRBV24-1 to TRBJ2-3; 7 positions match TRBD1. This CDR3 contains 15 residues. Germline loops: CDR1 KGHDR, CDR2 SFDVKD. With V trimmed by 1 base and J by 9 bases, 9 bases remained unmatched.

This clonotype was counted many times. The chain recombines TRBV18 with TRBJ1-2; a weak D match, TRBD1 (6 bases). With 2 bases removed from V and 4 bases from J, the gap between germline ends came to 14 bases. CDR3 length equals 15 residues. Germline CDR1 and CDR2: KGHSH and LQKENI. CDR3 sequence: CASSPEGGLLYGYTF. The CDR3 DNA reads as TGTGCCAGCTCACCAGAGGGGGGACTTCTCTATGGCTACACCTTC.

This clonotype was recorded at least ten times. The chain couples TRBV7-9 to TRBJ2-2; possible D gene TRBD1, 5 bases. CDR1 and CDR2 from the germline V gene are SEHNR and FQNEAQ (reference sequence). There are 15 residues in the CDR3. V lost 6 bases, J lost 1 base, and 12 bases lay in between. The CDR3 DNA reads as TGTGCCAGCAGATCGCAGGGTTGGAACACCGGGGAGCTGTTTTTT. Residues: CASRSQGWNTGELFF.

This clonotype was counted many times. CDR3 sequence (DNA): TGTGCCAGCAGTCCTCGGGGGGGTCAGCCCCAGCATTTT. It is translated as CASSPRGGQPQHF. V is TRBV12-3 or TRBV12-4 and J is TRBJ1-5; weak D call: TRBD1 (5 bases). The CDR3 is made up of 13 amino acids. Trimming pared 5 bases from V and 6 bases from J, leaving 11 bases between.

The CDR3 sequence: CASSLGEDRVLTF. In nucleotides, the CDR3 is TGTGCCAGCAGCTTAGGGGAGGACAGGGTCCTGACTTTC. The chain couples TRBV7-8 to TRBJ2-6; D might be TRBD1 (7 bases). This CDR3 has 13 amino acids. V was cut by 1 base and J by 13 bases, with 11 bases left in between. The germline gives CDR1 SGHVS, CDR2 FQNEAQ.

This clonotype was observed a handful of times. The V gene is TRBV6-2 or TRBV6-3, the J gene TRBJ1-1, with D tentatively TRBD1 (6 bases). V shed 6 bases and J shed 7 bases, with 15 bases lying between them. This CDR3 has 13 amino acids. Germline loops: CDR1 MNHEY, CDR2 SVGEGT. Here the CDR3 DNA reads TGTGCCAGCAGACAGGGTAGTATGAATGAAGCTTTCTTT. It encodes CASRQGSMNEAFF.

This clonotype was seen many times. This sequence joins TRBV20-1 and TRBJ2-7, with 16 bases identical to TRBD2. This CDR3 spans 18 amino acids. With 3 bases clipped from V and 3 bases from J, the junction kept 11 bases outside the gene matches. The germline gives CDR1 DFQATT, CDR2 SNEGSKA (reference sequence). CDR3 region: CSARASLGTSGRGYEQYF. CDR3 in DNA: TGCAGTGCTAGGGCGTCACTCGGGACTAGCGGGAGGGGCTACGAGCAGTACTTC.

This clonotype came up many times. The chain recombines TRBV12-5 with TRBJ2-3; 9 bases align to TRBD2. The CDR3 length is 17 residues. Germline-derived CDR1 and CDR2 are LGHNT and FRNRAP. Trimming removed 2 bases from V and 7 bases from J; junction bases left unmatched: 13. The CDR3 nucleotides are TGTGCTAGTGGTTTGATTAGCGGGAGTGGTTCCACGCATACGCAGTATTTT. It codes for CASGLISGSGSTHTQYF.

This clonotype came up many times. The chain couples TRBV20-1 to TRBJ2-3, with D tentatively TRBD2 (6 bases). The CDR3 runs 16 residues. Trimming took 3 bases from V and 0 from J, leaving 16 bases between them. The V gene's germline CDR1 is DFQATT and CDR2 SNEGSKA (reference sequence). CDR3: CSARPPAGPSTDTQYF. Written as DNA, the CDR3 is TGCAGTGCTAGGCCCCCGGCGGGGCCTAGCACAGATACGCAGTATTTT.

This clonotype occurred many times. This chain links TRBV9 with TRBJ1-5; weak D call: TRBD1 (6 bases). The CDR3 is 13 amino acids. Trimming pared 5 bases from V and 2 bases from J, leaving 8 bases between. Per the germline V gene, CDR1 is SGDLS and CDR2 is YYNGEE. The CDR3 bases are TGTGCCAGCAGTTCAGGGGGCAATCAGCCCCAGCATTTT. Protein: CASSSGGNQPQHF.

This clonotype was counted many times. The V call is TRBV3-1, the J call TRBJ2-1; the match to TRBD2 covers 16 bases. CDR1 is LGHDT and CDR2 is YNNKEL in the germline V gene (reference sequence). Trimming cost V 8 bases and J 8 bases; bases outside gene matches: 15. The CDR3 has 18 residues. CDR3 in amino acids: CASRPIGTSGRASDEQFF. The CDR3 DNA reads TGTGCCAGCCGTCCGATCGGGACTAGCGGGAGGGCCTCAGATGAGCAGTTCTTC.

This clonotype was seen at least ten times. The chain has TRBV24-1 and TRBJ1-4, with 7 bases lining up with TRBD1. There are 15 residues in the CDR3. CDR1 and CDR2 from the germline V gene are KGHDR and SFDVKD. The V gene end was trimmed by 3 bases and the J gene end by 5 bases; junction bases not matched to a gene: 5. DNA for the CDR3: TGTGCCACCAGTGATAGCTTGACAGGGAATGAAAAACTGTTTTTT. Translated: CATSDSLTGNEKLFF.

This clonotype was recorded a few times. The junction does not match germline at one end; this may be a read error. V usage is TRBV6-6 and J usage is TRBJ1-6; D is perhaps TRBD1 (5 bases). Germline V lookup: CDR1 MNHNY, CDR2 SVGAGI (reference sequence). This CDR3 is built from 15 residues. Written as DNA, the CDR3 is TGTGCCAGCAGTTACCCGATGCAGGGTAATTCACCCCTCCGCTTT. Residues: CASSYPMQGNSPLRF.

The chain combines TRBV7-2 with TRBJ2-6, with 7 bases aligning to TRBD2. J gave up 1 base and V 0 bases, and 6 bases lay outside the gene matches. Germline assignment: CDR1 SGHTA and CDR2 FQGNSA. The CDR3 is 18 residues long. CDR3 sequence (DNA): TGTGCCAGCAGCTTAGCGTCCGGTAGCGGGTCTGGGGCCAACGTCCTGACTTTC. Amino acid sequence: CASSLASGSGSGANVLTF.

This clonotype was picked up many times. A much larger clone differs by one base, so this may be a read error. The rearrangement uses TRBV5-5 and TRBJ1-6, with D unresolved. Trimming left V 5 bases short and J 4 bases short, with 13 bases between. Germline lookup yields CDR1 SGHKS and CDR2 YYEKEE (reference sequence). The CDR3 has 15 amino acids. The CDR3 is CASRVTETYNSPLHF. Here the CDR3 DNA reads TGTGCCAGCAGGGTGACGGAGACTTATAATTCACCCCTCCACTTT.

In its sample, this clonotype was seen many times. J is TRBJ2-7 and V is TRBV27; 8 nucleotides agree with TRBD2. The trim removed 6 bases at V and 4 bases at J, leaving 8 bases unmatched. The CDR3 contains 14 residues. The germline V gene has CDR1 MNHEY and CDR2 SMNVEV (reference sequence). Here the CDR3 reads CASSGGGGGYEQYF. CDR3 in DNA: TGTGCCAGCAGCGGGGGGGGAGGAGGTTACGAGCAGTACTTC.